Reported below is one TCR beta chain. No antigen is known for it. This sample was taken from a study of T cell responses to AZD1222 COVID-19 vaccine. The CDR3 spans 17 residues. The ends were cut back, 5 bases at V and 0 bases at J, with 17 bases in the middle. CDR1 and CDR2 from the germline V gene are LGHDT and YNNKEL (reference sequence). The study, taken as a whole, reports: Unmutated variant regions are reportedly targeted by nearly half of spike-specific TCRs. Females made up more of the donors, who were largely white British, and clonal diversity may have come out too low. Repertoire sampling was restricted to post-peak T cell response timepoints.

Assay used: immunoSEQ multiplex PCR; TCRdb lists only in-frame clones, some missing. The profile shows roughly 140,000 clones, 92% of them singletons. V and J are TRBV3-1 (or the pseudogene TRBV3-2) and TRBJ1-3, with D hard to call. The specimen was peripheral blood, collected 28 days after the second AZD1222 dose. The clonotype originates from an adult who received the AZD1222 COVID-19 vaccine. CDR3 protein: CASSYNFFRSSGNTIYF. CDR3 coding DNA: TGTGCCAGCAGCTACAACTTTTTCCGCAGCTCTGGAAACACCATATATTTT.